A selection of T cell receptor beta chains follows, all from one sample in a study of OX40 agonist ivuxolimab in advanced cancers. Profiling relied on immunoSEQ multiplex PCR, and the TCRdb table lists in-frame clones only, not all of them. The repertoire holds approximately 51,000 clones, with around 77% as singletons. The specimen was CD4+ or CD8+ T cells sorted from blood, collected in a trial of the OX40 agonist ivuxolimab. The origin of the receptors is an adult with an advanced solid tumor such as melanoma, head and neck, liver or kidney cancer. CDR3s include the opening cysteine and the closing phenylalanine or tryptophan. D genes are given only for firm matches. The size of a clone is reported for some rows only, either as once, few or many, or as a class for expanded clones.

CDR3 length: 13; J gene: TRBJ2-7; V gene: TRBV11-2; clone size: .; D gene: TRBD2; CDR3 DNA: TGTGCCAGCAGCCGGGGGGAGTCCTACGAGCAGTACTTC; CDR3 protein: CASSRGESYEQYF
CDR3 length: 15; J gene: TRBJ1-6; V gene: TRBV6-9; clone size: .; D gene: .; CDR3 DNA: TGTGCCAGCGCAAGTTCCGGGACGGTTAATTCACCCCTCCACTTT; CDR3 protein: CASASSGTVNSPLHF
CDR3 length: 15; J gene: TRBJ1-4; V gene: TRBV27; clone size: .; D gene: .; CDR3 DNA: TGTGCCAGCAGTTTGTGGGGGGCCGCTAATGAAAAACTGTTTTTT; CDR3 protein: CASSLWGAANEKLFF
CDR3 length: 13; J gene: TRBJ1-5; V gene: TRBV28; clone size: .; D gene: .; CDR3 DNA: TGTGCCAGCAGGTCGCCAGGGTTAAAGCCCCAGCATTTT; CDR3 protein: CASRSPGLKPQHF
CDR3 length: 11; J gene: TRBJ2-7; V gene: TRBV20-1; clone size: .; D gene: TRBD1; CDR3 DNA: TGCAGTCCTCAGGGGGCCCACGAGCAGTACTTC; CDR3 protein: CSPQGAHEQYF
CDR3 length: 15; J gene: TRBJ1-1; V gene: TRBV18; clone size: .; D gene: .; CDR3 DNA: TGTGCCAGCTCACCACTCCGAGACCCCGACACTGAAGCTTTCTTT; CDR3 protein: CASSPLRDPDTEAFF
CDR3 length: 12; J gene: TRBJ2-3; V gene: TRBV6-5; clone size: .; D gene: .; CDR3 DNA: TGTGCCAGCAGTAAACTAACAGATACGCAGTATTTT; CDR3 protein: CASSKLTDTQYF
CDR3 length: 15; J gene: TRBJ2-7; V gene: TRBV6-6; clone size: once; D gene: .; CDR3 DNA: TGTGCCAGCAGTTACCCTGTCCGACAGACCTACGAGCAGTACTTC; CDR3 protein: CASSYPVRQTYEQYF
CDR3 length: 14; J gene: TRBJ1-2; V gene: TRBV6-6; clone size: .; D gene: TRBD1; CDR3 DNA: TGTGCCAGCAGTTCGGACAGGGGAAAGGGTGGCTACACCTTC; CDR3 protein: CASSSDRGKGGYTF
CDR3 length: 14; J gene: TRBJ2-2; V gene: TRBV7-3; clone size: .; D gene: .; CDR3 DNA: TGTGCCAGCACCGTGGACGGAAACACCGGGGAGCTGTTTTTT; CDR3 protein: CASTVDGNTGELFF
CDR3 length: 15; J gene: TRBJ2-1; V gene: TRBV11-2; clone size: .; D gene: .; CDR3 DNA: TGTGCCAGCAGCCCTAGAGTGGGAGCAGACAATGAGCAGTTCTTC; CDR3 protein: CASSPRVGADNEQFF
CDR3 length: 16; J gene: TRBJ1-2; V gene: TRBV28; clone size: .; D gene: TRBD1; CDR3 DNA: TGTGCCAGCAGTGGAGGGAGGGGGCTCACCTCCTATGGCTACACCTTC; CDR3 protein: CASSGGRGLTSYGYTF
CDR3 length: 16; J gene: TRBJ2-3; V gene: TRBV14; clone size: medium-sized; D gene: .; CDR3 DNA: TGTGCCAGCAGCCCCGGGATTCAGTTTATCACAGATACGCAGTATTTT; CDR3 protein: CASSPGIQFITDTQYF
CDR3 length: 13; J gene: TRBJ2-5; V gene: TRBV7-8; clone size: .; D gene: TRBD2; CDR3 DNA: TGTGCCAGCAGCCGGGGGGGCAGGGAGACCCAGTACTTC; CDR3 protein: CASSRGGRETQYF
CDR3 length: 16; J gene: TRBJ2-6; V gene: TRBV2; clone size: .; D gene: TRBD1; CDR3 DNA: TGTGCCAGCAGTGACAGGGGGCGGTATGGGGCCAACGTCCTGACTTTC; CDR3 protein: CASSDRGRYGANVLTF
CDR3 length: 15; J gene: TRBJ1-3; V gene: TRBV5-1; clone size: .; D gene: .; CDR3 DNA: TGCGCCAGCAGCTTGGCTGACGGCGCTGGAAACACCATATATTTT; CDR3 protein: CASSLADGAGNTIYF
CDR3 length: 14; J gene: TRBJ1-1; V gene: TRBV6-6; clone size: once; D gene: TRBD1; CDR3 DNA: TGTGCCAGCAGTTTCCAAACCGGGACAGGAGAAGCTTTCTTT; CDR3 protein: CASSFQTGTGEAFF
CDR3 length: 11; J gene: TRBJ2-7; V gene: TRBV20-1; clone size: .; D gene: .; CDR3 DNA: TGCAGTGCCCTGACTACCCACGAGCAGTACTTC; CDR3 protein: CSALTTHEQYF
CDR3 length: 16; J gene: TRBJ2-3; V gene: TRBV2; clone size: medium-sized; D gene: TRBD2; CDR3 DNA: TGTGCCAGCAGAAGAAGACTAGCGGGGGACACAGATACGCAGTATTTT; CDR3 protein: CASRRRLAGDTDTQYF
CDR3 length: 16; J gene: TRBJ2-1; V gene: TRBV14; clone size: .; D gene: .; CDR3 DNA: TGTGCCAGCAGTAACCACGGCGGACTACCCTTTGGTGAGCAGTTCTTC; CDR3 protein: CASSNHGGLPFGEQFF
CDR3 length: 16; J gene: TRBJ2-1; V gene: TRBV5-1; clone size: .; D gene: TRBD2; CDR3 DNA: TGCGCCAGCAGTACCCATACTAGCGGGGCCCCAATCGAGCAGTTCTTC; CDR3 protein: CASSTHTSGAPIEQFF
CDR3 length: 14; J gene: TRBJ1-2; V gene: TRBV19; clone size: .; D gene: .; CDR3 DNA: TGTGCCAGTAGTATAGATCCGAGACGTAAGGGCTACACCTTC; CDR3 protein: CASSIDPRRKGYTF
CDR3 length: 15; J gene: TRBJ2-1; V gene: TRBV9; clone size: few; D gene: .; CDR3 DNA: TGTGCCAGCAGCGTATCCAGGCGGGGAGATAATGAGCAGTTCTTC; CDR3 protein: CASSVSRRGDNEQFF
CDR3 length: 15; J gene: TRBJ2-1; V gene: TRBV6-5; clone size: .; D gene: TRBD2; CDR3 DNA: TGTGCCAGCAGTTATACTAGCGGGAGCTACAATGAGCAGTTCTTC; CDR3 protein: CASSYTSGSYNEQFF
CDR3 length: 14; J gene: TRBJ1-2; V gene: TRBV7-3; clone size: .; D gene: TRBD1; CDR3 DNA: TGTGCCAGCAGCTTGCAGGGGGAGCTATATGGCTACACCTTC; CDR3 protein: CASSLQGELYGYTF
CDR3 length: 17; J gene: TRBJ2-1; V gene: TRBV5-1; clone size: .; D gene: TRBD2; CDR3 DNA: TGCGCCAGCAGCTGGAGGCCCGGGACTACTAATGGGAATGAGCAGTTCTTC; CDR3 protein: CASSWRPGTTNGNEQFF
CDR3 length: 15; J gene: TRBJ2-5; V gene: TRBV9; clone size: .; D gene: TRBD1; CDR3 DNA: TGTGCCAGCAGCGTCGGGACAGGGAACCAAGAGACCCAGTACTTC; CDR3 protein: CASSVGTGNQETQYF